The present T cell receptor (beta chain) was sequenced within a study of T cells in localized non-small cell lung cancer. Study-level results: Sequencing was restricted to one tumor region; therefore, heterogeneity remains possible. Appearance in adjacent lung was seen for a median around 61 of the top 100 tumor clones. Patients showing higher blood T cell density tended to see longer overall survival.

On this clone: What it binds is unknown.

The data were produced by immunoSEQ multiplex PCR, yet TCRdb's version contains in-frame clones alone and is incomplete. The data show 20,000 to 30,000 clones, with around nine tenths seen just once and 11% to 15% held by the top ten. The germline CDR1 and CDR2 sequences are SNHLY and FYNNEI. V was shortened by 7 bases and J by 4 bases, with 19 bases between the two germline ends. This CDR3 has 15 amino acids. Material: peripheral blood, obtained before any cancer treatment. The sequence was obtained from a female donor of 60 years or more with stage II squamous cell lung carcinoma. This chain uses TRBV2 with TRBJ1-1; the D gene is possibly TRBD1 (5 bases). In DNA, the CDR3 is TGTGCCAGCAATGTCGAGGGGCAGGTAGGCACTGAAGCTTTCTTT. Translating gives CASNVEGQVGTEAFF.